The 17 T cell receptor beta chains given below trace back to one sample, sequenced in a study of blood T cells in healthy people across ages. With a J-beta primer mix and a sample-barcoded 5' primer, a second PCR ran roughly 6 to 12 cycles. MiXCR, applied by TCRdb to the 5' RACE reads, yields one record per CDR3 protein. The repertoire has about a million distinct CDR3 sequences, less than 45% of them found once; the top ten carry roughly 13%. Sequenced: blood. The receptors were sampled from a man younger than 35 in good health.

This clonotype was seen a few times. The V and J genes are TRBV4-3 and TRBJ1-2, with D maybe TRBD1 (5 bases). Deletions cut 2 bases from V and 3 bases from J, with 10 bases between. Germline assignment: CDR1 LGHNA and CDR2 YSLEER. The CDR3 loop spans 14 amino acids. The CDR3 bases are TGCGCCAGCAGCCAACCAGGAGGGGACTATGGCTACACCTTC. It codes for CASSQPGGDYGYTF.

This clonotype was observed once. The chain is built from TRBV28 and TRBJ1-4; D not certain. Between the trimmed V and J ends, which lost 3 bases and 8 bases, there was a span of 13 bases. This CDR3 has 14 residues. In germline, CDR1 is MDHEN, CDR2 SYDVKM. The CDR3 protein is CASSFSRTDEKLFF. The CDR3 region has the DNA TGTGCCAGCAGTTTTTCCCGGACGGACGAAAAACTGTTTTTT.

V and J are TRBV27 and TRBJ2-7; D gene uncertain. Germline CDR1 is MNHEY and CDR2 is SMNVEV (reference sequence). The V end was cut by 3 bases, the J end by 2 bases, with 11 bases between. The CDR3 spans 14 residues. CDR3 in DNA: TGTGCCAGCAGTTTGTGGGTCCCCCCCTACGAGCAGTACTTC. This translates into CASSLWVPPYEQYF.

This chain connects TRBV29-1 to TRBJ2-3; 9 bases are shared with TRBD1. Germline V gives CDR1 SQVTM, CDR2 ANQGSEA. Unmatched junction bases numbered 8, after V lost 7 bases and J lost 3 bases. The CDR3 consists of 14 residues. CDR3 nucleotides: TGCAGCGGATTACAGGGGGCTGAGACAGATACGCAGTATTTT. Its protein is CSGLQGAETDTQYF.

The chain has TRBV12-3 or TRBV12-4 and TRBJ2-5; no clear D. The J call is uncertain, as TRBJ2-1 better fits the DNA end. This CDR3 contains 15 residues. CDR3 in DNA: TGTGCCAGCAGTTTTTGGGGTTCGTTACAAGAGACCCAGTTCTTC. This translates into CASSFWGSLQETQFF.

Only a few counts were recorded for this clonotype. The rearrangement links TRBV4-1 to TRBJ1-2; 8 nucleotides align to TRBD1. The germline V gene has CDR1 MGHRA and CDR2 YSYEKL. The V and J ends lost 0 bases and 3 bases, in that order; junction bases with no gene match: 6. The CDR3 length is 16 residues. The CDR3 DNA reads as TGCGCCAGCAGCCAAGAAGGGACAGGTTCCTACTATGGCTACACCTTC. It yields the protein CASSQEGTGSYYGYTF.

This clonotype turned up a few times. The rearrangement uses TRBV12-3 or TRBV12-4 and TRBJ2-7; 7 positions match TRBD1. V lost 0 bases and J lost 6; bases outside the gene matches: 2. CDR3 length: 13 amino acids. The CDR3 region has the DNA TGTGCCAGCAGTTTAGCCGGGACAGTCGAGCAGTACTTC. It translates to CASSLAGTVEQYF.

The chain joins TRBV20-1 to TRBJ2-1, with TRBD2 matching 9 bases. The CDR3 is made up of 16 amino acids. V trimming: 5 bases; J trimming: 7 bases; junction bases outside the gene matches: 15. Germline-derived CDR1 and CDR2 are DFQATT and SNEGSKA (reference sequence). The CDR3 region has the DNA TGCAGTGCTGATGGGGAGTGGCGGGGGGGCAAGAATGAGCAGTTCTTC. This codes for CSADGEWRGGKNEQFF.

CDR3 in DNA: TGTGCCAGCAGTGAGGCGGGGTTTAGCACTGAAGCTTTCTTT. This codes for CASSEAGFSTEAFF. The chain recombines TRBV2 with TRBJ1-1; D gene ambiguous. From germline, CDR1 is SNHLY and CDR2 FYNNEI. Trimming removed 3 bases at V and 4 bases at J, with 12 bases between. The CDR3 runs 14 residues. Combining the CDR3 with reference TRBV2 and TRBJ1-1 gives the whole variable domain EPEVTQTPSHQVTQMGQEVILRCVPISNHLYFYWYRQILGQKVEFLVSFYNNEISEKSEIFDDQFSVERPDGSNFTLKIRSTKLEDSAMYFCASSEAGFSTEAFFGQGTRLTVV.

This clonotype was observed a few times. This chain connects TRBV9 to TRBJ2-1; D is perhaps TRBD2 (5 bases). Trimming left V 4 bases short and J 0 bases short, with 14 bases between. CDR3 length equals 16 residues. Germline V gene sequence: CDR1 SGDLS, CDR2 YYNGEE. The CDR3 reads CASSSRGMGSYNEQFF. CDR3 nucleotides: TGTGCCAGCAGCTCCCGAGGGATGGGCTCCTACAATGAGCAGTTCTTC. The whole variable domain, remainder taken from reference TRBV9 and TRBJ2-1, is DSGVTQTPKHLITATGQRVTLRCSPRSGDLSVYWYQQSLDQGLQFLIQYYNGEERAKGNILERFSAQQFPDLHSELNLSSLELGDSALYFCASSSRGMGSYNEQFFGPGTRLTVL.

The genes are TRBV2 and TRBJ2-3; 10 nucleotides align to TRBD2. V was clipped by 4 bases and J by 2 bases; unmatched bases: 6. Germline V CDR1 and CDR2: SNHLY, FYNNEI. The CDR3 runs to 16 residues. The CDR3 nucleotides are TGTGCCAGCAGTGCCCTAGCGGGGGCTCTCACAGATACGCAGTATTTT. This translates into CASSALAGALTDTQYF.

This CDR3 is CASSYQGGQNYGYTF. The CDR3 region has the DNA TGTGCCAGCAGTTACCAGGGGGGACAGAACTATGGCTACACCTTC. The chain uses TRBV6-2 or TRBV6-3 and TRBJ1-2, with 7 bases fitting TRBD1. The CDR3 has 15 amino acids. Per germline, CDR1 MNHEY and CDR2 SVGEGT. The ends lost 2 bases at V and 2 bases at J; junction bases unmatched: 5.

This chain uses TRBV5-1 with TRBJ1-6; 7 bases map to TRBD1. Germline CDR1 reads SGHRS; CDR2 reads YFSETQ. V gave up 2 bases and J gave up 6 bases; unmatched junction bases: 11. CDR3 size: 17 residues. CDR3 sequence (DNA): TGCGCCAGCAGCTTAGTGGGACAGAGGGTGTCTAATTCACCCCTCCACTTT. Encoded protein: CASSLVGQRVSNSPLHF.

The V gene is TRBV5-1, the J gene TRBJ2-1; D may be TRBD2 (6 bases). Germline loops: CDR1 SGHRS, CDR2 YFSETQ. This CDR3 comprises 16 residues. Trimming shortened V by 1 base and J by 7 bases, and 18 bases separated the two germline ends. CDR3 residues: CASSLLGGRRRNEQFF. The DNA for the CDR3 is TGCGCCAGCAGCTTGCTCGGGGGAAGACGGCGGAATGAGCAGTTCTTC.

The CDR3 DNA follows: TGCAGTGCTGCCCGCGGGGACCCTTCAAAGCCCCAGCATTTT. Translation gives CSAARGDPSKPQHF. The V call is TRBV20-1, the J call TRBJ1-5, with a tentative D call TRBD1 (5 bases). The V gene's germline CDR1 is DFQATT and CDR2 SNEGSKA (reference sequence). The CDR3 totals 14 residues. Trimming shortened V by 5 bases and J by 8 bases, and 19 bases separated the two germline ends.

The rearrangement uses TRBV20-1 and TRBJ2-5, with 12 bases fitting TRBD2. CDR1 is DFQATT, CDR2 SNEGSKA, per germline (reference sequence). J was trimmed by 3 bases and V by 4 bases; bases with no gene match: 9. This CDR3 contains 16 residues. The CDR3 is CSATRLAGDAKETQYF. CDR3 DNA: TGCAGTGCTACCCGACTAGCGGGGGACGCAAAAGAGACCCAGTACTTC.

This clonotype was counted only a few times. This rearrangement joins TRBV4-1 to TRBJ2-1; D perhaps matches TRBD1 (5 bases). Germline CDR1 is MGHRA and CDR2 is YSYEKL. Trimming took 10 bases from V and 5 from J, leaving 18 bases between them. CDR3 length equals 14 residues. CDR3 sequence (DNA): TGCGCCACCTCCCAGGGCCCAATGAACAATGAGCAGTTCTTC. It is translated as CATSQGPMNNEQFF.